The entry below gives a single T cell receptor beta chain sequence along with its context. Only in-frame clones appear in the TCRdb table, and some are missing; sequencing was by immunoSEQ multiplex PCR. The sample consists of about 310,000 clones, about 90% of them appearing once. These data belong to a study of blood T cell repertoires in COVID-19. Study overall: Samples taken during acute and convalescent COVID-19 were collected in the United States, Italy and Spain. Sample material is recorded as cDNA or gDNA derived from T cells, B-cell-depleted T cells, or PBMCs.

Seattle patients were enrolled while actively infected and followed longitudinally. The CDR3 extends over 19 amino acids. V shed 4 bases and J shed 1 base, with 24 bases lying between them. Germline loops: CDR1 SGHAT, CDR2 FQNNGV. The chain is built from TRBV11-2 and TRBJ2-3, with D possibly being TRBD1 (5 bases). What was sequenced was peripheral blood. This clonotype was sampled from a woman aged 40 to 55 with COVID-19, enrolled during active disease. The CDR3 loop reads CASSSNPFGQPAGTDTQYF. In nucleotides, the CDR3 is TGTGCCAGCAGCTCAAATCCCTTCGGACAACCAGCAGGCACAGATACGCAGTATTTT.